This TCR beta chain came from a study of blood T cell repertoires in COVID-19. Study context: Specimens from acute and convalescent COVID-19 originated in the United States, Italy and Spain. T cells, B-cell-depleted T cells, or PBMCs provided the cDNA or gDNA that served as material.

Repertoires were generated with immunoSEQ multiplex PCR, while TCRdb's copy carries only in-frame clones and drops some. The table records 150,000 to 200,000 clones, approximately 79% of them present only once. The J segment lost 3 bases and the V segment lost 5 bases, leaving 6 bases of the junction unmatched. This CDR3 is built from 14 residues. Germline assignment: CDR1 SGHDT and CDR2 YYEEEE. J is TRBJ2-3 and V is TRBV5-6; 7 bases fit TRBD1. Sequenced: PBMCs or T cells enriched from blood (not recorded which). This sequence was found in a woman aged 55-69 years with acute COVID-19. CDR3 residues: CASRPGQITDTQYF. The CDR3 DNA reads as TGTGCCAGCAGGCCGGGACAGATTACAGATACGCAGTATTTT.